This T cell receptor beta chain stems from a study of control samples from healthy donors and cancer patients. Produced via immunoSEQ multiplex PCR; TCRdb's table is partial and in-frame only. The sample contains about 130,000 clones, over 75% of which appear only once. Germline V gives CDR1 MRHNA, CDR2 SNTAGT. CDR3 size: 14 residues. Trimming took 3 bases from V and 7 from J; bases not matched to a gene: 2. Sequenced: blood. The TCR comes from a man aged 18-30 years in good health. This chain uses TRBV6-4 with TRBJ2-1; 11 bases agree with TRBD1. The CDR3 protein is CASSEGTGGNEQFF. CDR3 DNA sequence: TGTGCCAGCAGTGAAGGGACAGGGGGGAATGAGCAGTTCTTC.